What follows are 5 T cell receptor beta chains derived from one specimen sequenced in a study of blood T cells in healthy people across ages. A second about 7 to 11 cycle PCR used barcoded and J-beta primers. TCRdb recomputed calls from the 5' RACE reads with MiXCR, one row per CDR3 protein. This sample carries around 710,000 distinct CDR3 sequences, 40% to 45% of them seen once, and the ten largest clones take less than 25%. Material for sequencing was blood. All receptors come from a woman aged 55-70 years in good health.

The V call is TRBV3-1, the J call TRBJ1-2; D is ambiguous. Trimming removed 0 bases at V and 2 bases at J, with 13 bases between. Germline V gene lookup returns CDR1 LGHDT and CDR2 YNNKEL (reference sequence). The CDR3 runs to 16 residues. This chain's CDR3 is CASSQEVGGFNYGYTF. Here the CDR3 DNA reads TGTGCCAGCAGCCAAGAGGTCGGAGGGTTCAACTATGGCTACACCTTC.

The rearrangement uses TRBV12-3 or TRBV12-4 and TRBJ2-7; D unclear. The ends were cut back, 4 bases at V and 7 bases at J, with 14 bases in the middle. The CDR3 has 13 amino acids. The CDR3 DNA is TGTGCCAGCAGTTCGAGGTGGGAAGGGGAGCAGTACTTC. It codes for CASSSRWEGEQYF.

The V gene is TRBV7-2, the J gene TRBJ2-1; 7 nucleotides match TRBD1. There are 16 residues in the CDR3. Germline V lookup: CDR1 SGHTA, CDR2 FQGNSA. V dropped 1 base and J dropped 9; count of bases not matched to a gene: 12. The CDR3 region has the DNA TGTGCCAGCAGCTTAGGCAGGGGGTACAAAGCGTCTGAGCAGTTCTTC. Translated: CASSLGRGYKASEQFF. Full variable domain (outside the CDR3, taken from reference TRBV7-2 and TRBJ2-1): GAGVSQSPSNKVTEKGKDVELRCDPISGHTALYWYRQSLGQGLEFLIYFQGNSAPDKSGLPSDRFSAERTGGSVSTLTIQRTQQEDSAVYLCASSLGRGYKASEQFFGPGTRLTVL.

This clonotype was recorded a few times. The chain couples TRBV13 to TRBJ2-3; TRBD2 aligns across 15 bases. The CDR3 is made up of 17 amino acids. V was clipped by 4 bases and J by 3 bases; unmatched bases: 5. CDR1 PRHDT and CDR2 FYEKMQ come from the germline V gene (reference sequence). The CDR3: CASSSGLAGGMTDTQYF. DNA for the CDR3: TGTGCCAGCAGCTCAGGACTAGCGGGGGGGATGACAGATACGCAGTATTTT.

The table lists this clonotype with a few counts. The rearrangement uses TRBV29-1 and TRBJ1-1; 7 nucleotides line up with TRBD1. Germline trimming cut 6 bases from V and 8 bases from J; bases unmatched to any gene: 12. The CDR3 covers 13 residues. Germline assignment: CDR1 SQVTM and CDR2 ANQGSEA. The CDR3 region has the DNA TGCAGCGTCGAAAGGATAGGGGGCAGGGAAGCTTTCTTT. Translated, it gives CSVERIGGREAFF.